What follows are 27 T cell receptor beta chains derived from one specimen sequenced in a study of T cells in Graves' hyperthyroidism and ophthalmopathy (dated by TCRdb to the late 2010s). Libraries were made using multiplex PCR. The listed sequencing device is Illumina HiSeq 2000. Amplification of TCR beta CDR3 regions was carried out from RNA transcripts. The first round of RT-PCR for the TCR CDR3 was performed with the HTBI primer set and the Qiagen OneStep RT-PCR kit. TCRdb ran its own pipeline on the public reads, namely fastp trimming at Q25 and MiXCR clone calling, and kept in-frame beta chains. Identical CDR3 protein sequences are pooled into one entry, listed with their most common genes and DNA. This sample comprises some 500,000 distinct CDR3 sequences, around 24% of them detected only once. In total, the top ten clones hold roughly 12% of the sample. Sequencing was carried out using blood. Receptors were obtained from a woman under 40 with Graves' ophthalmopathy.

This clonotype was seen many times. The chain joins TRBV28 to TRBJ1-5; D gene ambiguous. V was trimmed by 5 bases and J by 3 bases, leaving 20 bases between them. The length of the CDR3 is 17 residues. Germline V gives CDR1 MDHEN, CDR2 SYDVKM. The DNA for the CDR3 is TGTGCCAGCAGTCTGTTCTCCTCTGGCTACTTCAATCAGCCCCAGCATTTT. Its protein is CASSLFSSGYFNQPQHF.

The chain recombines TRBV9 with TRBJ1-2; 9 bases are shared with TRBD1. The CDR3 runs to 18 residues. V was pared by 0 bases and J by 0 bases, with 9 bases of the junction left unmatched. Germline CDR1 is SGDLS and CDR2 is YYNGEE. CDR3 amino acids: CASSVATDRDRANYGYTF. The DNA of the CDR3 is TGTGCCAGCAGCGTAGCAACCGACCGGGACAGGGCTAACTATGGCTACACCTTC.

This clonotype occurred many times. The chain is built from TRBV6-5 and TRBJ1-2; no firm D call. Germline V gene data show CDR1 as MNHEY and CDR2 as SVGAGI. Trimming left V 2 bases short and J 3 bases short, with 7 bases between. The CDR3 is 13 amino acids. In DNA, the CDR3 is TGTGCCAGCAGTTACCTTACAGACTATGGCTACACCTTC. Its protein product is CASSYLTDYGYTF.

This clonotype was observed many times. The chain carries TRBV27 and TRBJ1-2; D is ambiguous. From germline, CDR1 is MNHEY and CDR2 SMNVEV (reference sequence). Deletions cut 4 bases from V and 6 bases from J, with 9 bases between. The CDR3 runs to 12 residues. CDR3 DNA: TGTGCCAGCAGTTCCCCCGGGAATGGCTACACCTTC. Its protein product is CASSSPGNGYTF.

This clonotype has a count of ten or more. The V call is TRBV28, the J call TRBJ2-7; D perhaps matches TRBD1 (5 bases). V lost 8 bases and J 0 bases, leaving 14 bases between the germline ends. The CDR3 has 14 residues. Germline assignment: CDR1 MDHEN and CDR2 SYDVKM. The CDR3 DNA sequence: TGTGCCAGCGGAACAGGAGCCCCCTCCTACGAGCAGTACTTC. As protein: CASGTGAPSYEQYF.

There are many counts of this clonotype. CDR3 sequence: CATGHGGYTEAFF. The CDR3 bases are TGTGCCACCGGGCATGGAGGCTACACTGAAGCTTTCTTT. V usage is TRBV15 and J usage is TRBJ1-1; no clear D gene. Germline V gene sequence: CDR1 LNHNV, CDR2 YYDKDF (reference sequence). The V end lost 8 bases, the J end lost 3 bases, and 13 bases lay between the germline ends. This CDR3 contains 13 residues.

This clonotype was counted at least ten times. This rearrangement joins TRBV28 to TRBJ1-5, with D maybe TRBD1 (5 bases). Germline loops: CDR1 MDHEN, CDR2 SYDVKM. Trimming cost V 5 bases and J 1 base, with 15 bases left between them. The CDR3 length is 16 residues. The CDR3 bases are TGTGCCAGCAGTCCTACAGGACCGGGGAGCAATCAGCCCCAGCATTTT. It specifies CASSPTGPGSNQPQHF.

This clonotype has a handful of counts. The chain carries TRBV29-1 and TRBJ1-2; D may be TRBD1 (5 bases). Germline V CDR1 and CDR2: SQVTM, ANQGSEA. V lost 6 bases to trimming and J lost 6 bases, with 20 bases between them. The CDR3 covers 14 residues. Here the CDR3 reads CSVTPQGAQHGYTF. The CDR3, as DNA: TGCAGCGTAACACCTCAGGGAGCCCAGCATGGCTACACCTTC. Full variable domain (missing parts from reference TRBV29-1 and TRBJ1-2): SAVISQKPSRDICQRGTSLTIQCQVDSQVTMMFWYRQQPGQSLTLIATANQGSEATYESGFVIDKFPISRPNLTFSTLTVSNMSPEDSSIYLCSVTPQGAQHGYTFGSGTRLTVV.

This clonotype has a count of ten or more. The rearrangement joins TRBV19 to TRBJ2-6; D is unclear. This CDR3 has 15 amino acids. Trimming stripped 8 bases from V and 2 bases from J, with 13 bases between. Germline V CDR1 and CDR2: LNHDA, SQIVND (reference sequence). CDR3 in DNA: TGTGCCAGTGAGCCAGACCAGCCTGGGGCCAACGTCCTGACTTTC. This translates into CASEPDQPGANVLTF.

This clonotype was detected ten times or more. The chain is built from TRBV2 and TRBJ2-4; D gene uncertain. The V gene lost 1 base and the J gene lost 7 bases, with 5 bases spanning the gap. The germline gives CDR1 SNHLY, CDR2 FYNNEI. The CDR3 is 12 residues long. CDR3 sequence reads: CASSEGWNIQYF. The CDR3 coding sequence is TGTGCCAGCAGTGAAGGATGGAACATTCAGTACTTC.

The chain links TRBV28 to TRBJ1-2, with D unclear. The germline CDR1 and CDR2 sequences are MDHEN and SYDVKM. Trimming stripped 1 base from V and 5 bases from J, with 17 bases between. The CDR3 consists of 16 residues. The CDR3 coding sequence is TGTGCCAGCAGTTTATCCCCTAAGGGCCCGACGTATGGCTACACCTTC. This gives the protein CASSLSPKGPTYGYTF.

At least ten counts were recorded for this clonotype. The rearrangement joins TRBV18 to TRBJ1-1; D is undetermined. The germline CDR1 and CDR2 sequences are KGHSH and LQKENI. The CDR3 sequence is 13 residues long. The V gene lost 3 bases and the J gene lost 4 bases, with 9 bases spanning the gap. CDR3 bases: TGTGCCAGCTCACCTAATCCCGGCACTGAAGCTTTCTTT. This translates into CASSPNPGTEAFF.

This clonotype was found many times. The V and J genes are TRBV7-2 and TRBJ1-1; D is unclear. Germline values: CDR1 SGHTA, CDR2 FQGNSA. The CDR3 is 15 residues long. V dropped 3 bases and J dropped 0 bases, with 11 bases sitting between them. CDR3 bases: TGTGCCAGCAGCTTTCCCGGACGCATGAACACTGAAGCTTTCTTT. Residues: CASSFPGRMNTEAFF.

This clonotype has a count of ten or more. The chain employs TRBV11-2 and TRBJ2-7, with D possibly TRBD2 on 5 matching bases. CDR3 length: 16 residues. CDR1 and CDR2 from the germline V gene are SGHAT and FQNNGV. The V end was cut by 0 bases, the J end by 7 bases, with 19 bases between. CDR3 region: CASSLDGVGVPVEQYF. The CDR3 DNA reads TGTGCCAGCAGCTTAGATGGGGTCGGGGTCCCAGTTGAGCAGTACTTC.

CDR3 residues: CASAPRGQGNTEAFF. The CDR3, as DNA: TGTGCCAGCGCACCCCGGGGACAGGGGAACACTGAAGCTTTCTTT. The rearrangement links TRBV2 to TRBJ1-1, with TRBD1 matching 9 bases. Looked up from germline, CDR1 is SNHLY and CDR2 is FYNNEI. The trim removed 8 bases at V and 1 base at J, leaving 8 bases unmatched. The CDR3 has 15 amino acids.

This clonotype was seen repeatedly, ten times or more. The CDR3 is CASSLVGTAEAFF. In DNA form, the CDR3 reads TGTGCCAGCAGCTTAGTTGGGACGGCTGAAGCTTTCTTT. This sequence joins TRBV7-8 and TRBJ1-1, with D possibly TRBD1 on 5 matching bases. The germline gives CDR1 SGHVS, CDR2 FQNEAQ. The CDR3 totals 13 residues. V dropped 1 base and J dropped 6 bases, with 9 bases sitting between them.

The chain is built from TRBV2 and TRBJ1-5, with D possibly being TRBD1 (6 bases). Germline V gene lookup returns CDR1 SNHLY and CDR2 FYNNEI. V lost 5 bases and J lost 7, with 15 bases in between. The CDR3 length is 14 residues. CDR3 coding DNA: TGTGCCAGCAGTCCCCAGGGAGGGGGACAGCCCCAGCATTTT. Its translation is CASSPQGGGQPQHF. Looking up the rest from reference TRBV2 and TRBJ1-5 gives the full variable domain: EPEVTQTPSHQVTQMGQEVILRCVPISNHLYFYWYRQILGQKVEFLVSFYNNEISEKSEIFDDQFSVERPDGSNFTLKIRSTKLEDSAMYFCASSPQGGGQPQHFGDGTRLSIL.

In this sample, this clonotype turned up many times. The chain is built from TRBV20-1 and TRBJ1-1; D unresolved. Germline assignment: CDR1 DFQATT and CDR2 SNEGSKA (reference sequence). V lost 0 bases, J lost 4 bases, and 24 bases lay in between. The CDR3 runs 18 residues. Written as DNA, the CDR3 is TGCAGTGCTAGAGATATCTTCGGAAACCAAGGGTTTAGCACTGAAGCTTTCTTT. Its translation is CSARDIFGNQGFSTEAFF.

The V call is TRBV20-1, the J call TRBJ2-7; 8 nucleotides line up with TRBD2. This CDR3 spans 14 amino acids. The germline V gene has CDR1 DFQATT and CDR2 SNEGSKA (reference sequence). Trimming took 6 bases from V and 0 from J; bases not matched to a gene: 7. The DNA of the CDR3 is TGCAGTGCAGGGACTAGGATTAACTCCTACGAGCAGTACTTC. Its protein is CSAGTRINSYEQYF.

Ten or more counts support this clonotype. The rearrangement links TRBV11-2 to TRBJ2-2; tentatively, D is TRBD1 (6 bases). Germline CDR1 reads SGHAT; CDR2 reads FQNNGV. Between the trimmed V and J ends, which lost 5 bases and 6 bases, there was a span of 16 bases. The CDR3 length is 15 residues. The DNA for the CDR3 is TGTGCCAGCAGCCCCCAGTTACAGGGATCCGGGGAGCTGTTTTTT. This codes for CASSPQLQGSGELFF. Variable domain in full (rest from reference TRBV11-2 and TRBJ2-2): EAGVAQSPRYKIIEKRQSVAFWCNPISGHATLYWYQQILGQGPKLLIQFQNNGVVDDSQLPKDRFSAERLKGVDSTLKIQPAKLEDSAVYLCASSPQLQGSGELFFGEGSRLTVL.

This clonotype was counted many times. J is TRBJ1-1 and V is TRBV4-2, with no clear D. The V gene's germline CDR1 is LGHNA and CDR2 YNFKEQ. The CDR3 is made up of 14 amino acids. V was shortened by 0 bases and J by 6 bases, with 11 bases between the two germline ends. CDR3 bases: TGTGCCAGCAGCCAAGACTGGGGTAACCCTGAAGCTTTCTTT. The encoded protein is CASSQDWGNPEAFF.

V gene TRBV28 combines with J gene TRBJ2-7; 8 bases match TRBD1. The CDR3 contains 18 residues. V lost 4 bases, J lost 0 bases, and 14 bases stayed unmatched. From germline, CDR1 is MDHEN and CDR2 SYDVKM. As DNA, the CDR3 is TGTGCCAGCAGTTCATCCGGGACAGGCAATACTTTCTCCTACGAGCAGTACTTC. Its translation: CASSSSGTGNTFSYEQYF.

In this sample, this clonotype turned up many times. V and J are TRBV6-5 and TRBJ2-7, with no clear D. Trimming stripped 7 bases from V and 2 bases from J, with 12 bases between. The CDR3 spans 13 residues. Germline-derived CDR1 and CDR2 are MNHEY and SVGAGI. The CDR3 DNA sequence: TGTGCCAGCACCGGCGGCGGAGCCTACGAGCAGTACTTC. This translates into CASTGGGAYEQYF.

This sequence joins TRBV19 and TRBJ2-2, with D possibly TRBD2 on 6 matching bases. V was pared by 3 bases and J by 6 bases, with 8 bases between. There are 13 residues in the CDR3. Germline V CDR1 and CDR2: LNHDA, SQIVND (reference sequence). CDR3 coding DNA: TGTGCCAGTAGTATCGGAGGGGCCGGGGAGCTGTTTTTT. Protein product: CASSIGGAGELFF.

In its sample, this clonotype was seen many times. CDR3 coding DNA: TGTGCCACCAGCAGACAGTACCAAGAGACCCAGTACTTC. This gives the protein CATSRQYQETQYF. The chain recombines TRBV15 with TRBJ2-5; D remains unclear. With 2 bases removed from V and 0 bases from J, the gap between germline ends came to 4 bases. Germline loops: CDR1 LNHNV, CDR2 YYDKDF (reference sequence). The CDR3 has 13 amino acids. The complete variable domain, with remaining parts taken from reference TRBV15 and TRBJ2-5, reads DAMVIQNPRYQVTQFGKPVTLSCSQTLNHNVMYWYQQKSSQAPKLLFHYYDKDFNNEADTPDNFQSRRPNTSFCFLDIRSPGLGDTAMYLCATSRQYQETQYFGPGTRLLVL.

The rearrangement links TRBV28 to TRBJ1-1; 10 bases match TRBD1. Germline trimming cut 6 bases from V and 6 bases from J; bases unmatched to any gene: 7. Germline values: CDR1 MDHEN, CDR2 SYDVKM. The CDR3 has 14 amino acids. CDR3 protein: CASREGQGTAEAFF. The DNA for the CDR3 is TGTGCCAGCAGAGAGGGACAGGGGACGGCTGAAGCTTTCTTT.

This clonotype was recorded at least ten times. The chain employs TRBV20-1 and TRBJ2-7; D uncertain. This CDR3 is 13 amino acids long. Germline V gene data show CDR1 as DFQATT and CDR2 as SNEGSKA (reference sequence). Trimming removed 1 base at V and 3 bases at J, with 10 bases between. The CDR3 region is CSARGQPVYEQYF. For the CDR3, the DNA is TGCAGTGCTAGAGGCCAGCCAGTCTACGAGCAGTACTTC.